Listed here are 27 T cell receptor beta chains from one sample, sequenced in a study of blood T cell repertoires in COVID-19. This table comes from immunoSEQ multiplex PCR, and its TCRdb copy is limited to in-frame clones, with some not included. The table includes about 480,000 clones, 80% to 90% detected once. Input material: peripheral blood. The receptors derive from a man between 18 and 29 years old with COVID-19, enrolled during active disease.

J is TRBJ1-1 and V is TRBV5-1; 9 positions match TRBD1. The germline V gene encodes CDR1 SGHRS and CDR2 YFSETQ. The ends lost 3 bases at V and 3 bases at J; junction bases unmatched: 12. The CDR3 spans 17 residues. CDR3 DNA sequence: TGCGCCAGCAGCTCCCGCTTAACAGGGGGCAGGGACACTGAAGCTTTCTTT. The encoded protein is CASSSRLTGGRDTEAFF.

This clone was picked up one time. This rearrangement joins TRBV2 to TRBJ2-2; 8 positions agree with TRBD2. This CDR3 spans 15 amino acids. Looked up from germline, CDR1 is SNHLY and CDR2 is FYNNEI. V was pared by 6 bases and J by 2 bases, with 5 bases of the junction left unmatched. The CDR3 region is CASSDSGGNTGELFF. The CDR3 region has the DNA TGTGCCAGCAGCGACAGCGGGGGTAACACCGGGGAGCTGTTTTTT.

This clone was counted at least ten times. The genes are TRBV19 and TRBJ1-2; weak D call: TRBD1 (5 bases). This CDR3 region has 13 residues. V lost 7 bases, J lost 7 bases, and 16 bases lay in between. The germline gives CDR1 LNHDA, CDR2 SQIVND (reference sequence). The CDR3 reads CASTPGGAGGYTF. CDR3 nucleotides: TGTGCCAGTACCCCCGGCGGGGCGGGTGGCTACACCTTC.

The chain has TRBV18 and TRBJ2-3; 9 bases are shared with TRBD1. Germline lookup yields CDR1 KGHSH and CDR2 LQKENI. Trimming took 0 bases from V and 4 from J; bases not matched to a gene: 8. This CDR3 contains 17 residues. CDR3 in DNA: TGTGCCAGCTCACCACCGTTAGGACAGGGGTTCTCAGATACGCAGTATTTT. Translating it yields CASSPPLGQGFSDTQYF.

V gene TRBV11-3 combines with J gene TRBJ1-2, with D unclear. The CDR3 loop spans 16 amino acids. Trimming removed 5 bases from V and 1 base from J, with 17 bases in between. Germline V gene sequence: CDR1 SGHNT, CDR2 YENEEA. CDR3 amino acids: CASSPRGQQRNYGYTF. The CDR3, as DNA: TGTGCCAGCAGCCCCCGAGGGCAACAACGTAACTATGGCTACACCTTC. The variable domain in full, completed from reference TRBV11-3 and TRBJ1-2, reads EAGVVQSPRYKIIEKKQPVAFWCNPISGHNTLYWYLQNLGQGPELLIRYENEEAVDDSQLPKDRFSAERLKGVDSTLKIQPAELGDSAVYLCASSPRGQQRNYGYTFGSGTRLTVV.

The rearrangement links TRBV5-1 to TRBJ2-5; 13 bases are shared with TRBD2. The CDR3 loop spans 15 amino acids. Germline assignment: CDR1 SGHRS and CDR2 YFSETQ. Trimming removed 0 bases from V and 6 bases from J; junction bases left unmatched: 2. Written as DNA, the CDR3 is TGCGCCAGCAGCTTGGGGACTAGCGGGAGAAAGACCCAGTACTTC. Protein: CASSLGTSGRKTQYF.

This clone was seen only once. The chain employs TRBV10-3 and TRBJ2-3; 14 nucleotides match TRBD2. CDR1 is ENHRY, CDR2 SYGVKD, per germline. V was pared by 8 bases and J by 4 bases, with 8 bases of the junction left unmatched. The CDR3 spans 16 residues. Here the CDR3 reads CAIGKGLAGVSDTQYF. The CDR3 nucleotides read TGTGCCATCGGCAAGGGACTAGCGGGAGTTTCAGATACGCAGTATTTT.

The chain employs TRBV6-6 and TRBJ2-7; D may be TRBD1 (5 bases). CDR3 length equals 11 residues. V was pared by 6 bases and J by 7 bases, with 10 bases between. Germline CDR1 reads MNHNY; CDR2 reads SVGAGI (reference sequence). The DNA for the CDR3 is TGTGCCAGCAGGGCAGGGAATGAGCAGTACTTC. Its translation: CASRAGNEQYF.

CDR3 in amino acids: CASSIYRGEAFF. The CDR3 bases are TGTGCCAGCAGTATATACAGGGGGGAAGCTTTCTTT. V is TRBV6-5 and J is TRBJ1-1; TRBD1 aligns across 8 bases. The germline V gene has CDR1 MNHEY and CDR2 SVGAGI. The CDR3 has 12 amino acids. V shed 5 bases and J 8 bases; nucleotides not matched to a gene: 4.

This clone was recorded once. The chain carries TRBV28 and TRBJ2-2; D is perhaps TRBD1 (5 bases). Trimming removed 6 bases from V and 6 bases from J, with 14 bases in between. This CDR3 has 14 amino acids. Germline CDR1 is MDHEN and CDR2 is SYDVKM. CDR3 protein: CASRGTGSAGELFF. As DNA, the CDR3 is TGTGCCAGCAGGGGAACAGGATCCGCCGGGGAGCTGTTTTTT.

CDR3 nucleotides: TGTGCCAGCAGCACCAGCGGGAGGGAGACCCAGTACTTC. Translation gives CASSTSGRETQYF. This chain connects TRBV5-4 to TRBJ2-5; 9 positions agree with TRBD2. CDR1 is SGHNT, CDR2 YYREEE, per germline (reference sequence). J lost 5 bases, V lost 4 bases, and 3 bases had no gene match. The CDR3 length is 13 residues.

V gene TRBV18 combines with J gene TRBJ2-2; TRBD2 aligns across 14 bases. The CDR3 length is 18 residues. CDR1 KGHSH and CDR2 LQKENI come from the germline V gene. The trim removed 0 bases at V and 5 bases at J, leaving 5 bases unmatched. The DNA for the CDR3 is TGTGCCAGCTCACCACCGGGACTAGCGGGAGTAGGTACCGGGGAGCTGTTTTTT. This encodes CASSPPGLAGVGTGELFF.

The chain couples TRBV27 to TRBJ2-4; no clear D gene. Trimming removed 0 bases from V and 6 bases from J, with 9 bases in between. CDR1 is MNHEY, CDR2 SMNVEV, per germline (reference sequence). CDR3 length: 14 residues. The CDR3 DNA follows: TGTGCCAGCAGTTTATCGGCGGATGTAAACATTCAGTACTTC. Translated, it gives CASSLSADVNIQYF.

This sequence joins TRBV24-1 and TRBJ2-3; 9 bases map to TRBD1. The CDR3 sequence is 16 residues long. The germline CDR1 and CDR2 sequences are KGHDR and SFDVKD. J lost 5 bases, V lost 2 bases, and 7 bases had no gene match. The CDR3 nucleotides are TGTGCCACCAGTGATTCCGGGACAGGGTCGGGAGATACGCAGTATTTT. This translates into CATSDSGTGSGDTQYF.

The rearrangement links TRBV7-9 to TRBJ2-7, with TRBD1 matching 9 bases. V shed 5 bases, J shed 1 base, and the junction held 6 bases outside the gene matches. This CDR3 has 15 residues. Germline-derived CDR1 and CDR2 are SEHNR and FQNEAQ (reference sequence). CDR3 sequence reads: CASSKSGTGSYEQYF. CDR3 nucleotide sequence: TGTGCCAGCAGCAAATCCGGGACAGGGTCCTACGAGCAGTACTTC.

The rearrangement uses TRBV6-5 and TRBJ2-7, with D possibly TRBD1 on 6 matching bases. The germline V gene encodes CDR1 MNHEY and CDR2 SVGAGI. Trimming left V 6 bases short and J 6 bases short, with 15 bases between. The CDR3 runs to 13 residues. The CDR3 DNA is TGTGCCAGCAGCTCCGAACAGGGAAGCGAGCAGTACTTC. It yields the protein CASSSEQGSEQYF.

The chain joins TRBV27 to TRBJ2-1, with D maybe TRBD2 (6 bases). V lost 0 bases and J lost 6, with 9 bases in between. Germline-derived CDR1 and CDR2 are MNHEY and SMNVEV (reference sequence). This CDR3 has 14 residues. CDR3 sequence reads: CASSLSLGGNEQFF. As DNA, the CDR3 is TGTGCCAGCAGTTTATCTTTGGGGGGCAATGAGCAGTTCTTC.

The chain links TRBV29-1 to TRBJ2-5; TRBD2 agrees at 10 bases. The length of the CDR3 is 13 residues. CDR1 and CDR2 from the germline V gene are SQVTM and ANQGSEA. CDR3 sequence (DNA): TGCACCCTGACGACTAGCGGGCAAGAGACCCAGTACTTC. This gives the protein CTLTTSGQETQYF.

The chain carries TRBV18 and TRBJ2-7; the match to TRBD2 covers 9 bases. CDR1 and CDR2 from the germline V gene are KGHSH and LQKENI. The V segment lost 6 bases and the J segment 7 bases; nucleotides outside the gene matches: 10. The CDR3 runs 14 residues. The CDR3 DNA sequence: TGTGCCAGCTCTGAGTCGGGACTAGCACGGGAGCAGTACTTC. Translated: CASSESGLAREQYF.

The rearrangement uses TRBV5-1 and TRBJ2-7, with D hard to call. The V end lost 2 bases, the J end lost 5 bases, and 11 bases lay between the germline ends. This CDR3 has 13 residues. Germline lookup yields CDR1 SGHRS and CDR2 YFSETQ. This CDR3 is CASSFNGRDEQYF. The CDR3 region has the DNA TGCGCCAGCAGCTTTAATGGTCGGGACGAGCAGTACTTC.

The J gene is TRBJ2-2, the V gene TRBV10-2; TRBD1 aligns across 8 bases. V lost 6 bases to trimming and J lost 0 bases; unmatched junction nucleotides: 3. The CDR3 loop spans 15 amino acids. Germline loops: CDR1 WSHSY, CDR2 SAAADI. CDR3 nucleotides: TGCGCCAGCAGACCGACAGGGGCGAACACCGGGGAGCTGTTTTTT. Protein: CASRPTGANTGELFF.

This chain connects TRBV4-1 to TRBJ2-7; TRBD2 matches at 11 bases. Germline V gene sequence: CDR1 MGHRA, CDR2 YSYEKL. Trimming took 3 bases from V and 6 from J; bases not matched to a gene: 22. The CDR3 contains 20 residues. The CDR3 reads CASSHPGGGSGRAGRFEQYF. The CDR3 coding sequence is TGCGCCAGCAGCCACCCCGGGGGTGGTAGCGGGAGGGCTGGCCGCTTCGAGCAGTACTTC.

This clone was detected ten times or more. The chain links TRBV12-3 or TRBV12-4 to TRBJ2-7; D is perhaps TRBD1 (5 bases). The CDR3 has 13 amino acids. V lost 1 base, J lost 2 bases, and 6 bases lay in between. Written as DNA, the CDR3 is TGTGCCAGCAGTTTAGGGACACCCTACGAGCAGTACTTC. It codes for CASSLGTPYEQYF.

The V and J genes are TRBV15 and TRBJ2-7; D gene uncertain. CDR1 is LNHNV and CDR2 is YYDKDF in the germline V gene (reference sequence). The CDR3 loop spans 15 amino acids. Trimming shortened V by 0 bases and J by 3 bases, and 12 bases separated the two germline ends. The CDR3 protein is CATSREFPPGYEQYF. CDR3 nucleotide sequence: TGTGCCACCAGCAGAGAGTTTCCCCCAGGCTACGAGCAGTACTTC.

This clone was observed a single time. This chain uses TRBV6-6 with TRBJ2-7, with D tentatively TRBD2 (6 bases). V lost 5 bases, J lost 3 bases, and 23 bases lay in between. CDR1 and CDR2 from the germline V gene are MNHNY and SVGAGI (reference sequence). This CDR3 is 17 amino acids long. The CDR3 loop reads CASSLARAGGRYYEQYF. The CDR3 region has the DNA TGTGCCAGCAGTCTGGCCCGCGCCGGGGGAAGGTACTACGAGCAGTACTTC.

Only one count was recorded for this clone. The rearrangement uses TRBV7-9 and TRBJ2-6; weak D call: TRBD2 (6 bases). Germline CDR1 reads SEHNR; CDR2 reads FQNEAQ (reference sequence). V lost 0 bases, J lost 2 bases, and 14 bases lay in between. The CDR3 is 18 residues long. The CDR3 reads CASSLAGKGRTGANVLTF. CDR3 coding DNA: TGTGCCAGCAGCTTAGCGGGGAAGGGGAGGACTGGGGCCAACGTCCTGACTTTC.

As DNA, the CDR3 is TGCGCCAGCAGCGAAGACCCCGGAGCGGTGGAGACCCAGTACTTC. Translation gives CASSEDPGAVETQYF. The chain has TRBV5-1 and TRBJ2-5, with D perhaps TRBD2 (5 bases). CDR3 length: 15 residues. Germline V lookup: CDR1 SGHRS, CDR2 YFSETQ. With 4 bases removed from V and 5 bases from J, the gap between germline ends came to 18 bases.